The 15 T cell receptor beta chains below come from one sample, sequenced in a study of CD8 T cells in Susac syndrome. Random hexamers served to reverse transcribe roughly 0.45 to 1 ug RNA. TCRdb reanalysed the immunoSEQ multiplex PCR reads using MiXCR and keeps one entry per CDR3 protein. The sample lists more than 200,000 distinct CDR3 sequences, approximately 90% occurring once. Specimen: CD8+ T cells from PBMCs. These receptors all stem from a human donor with multiple sclerosis.

As concerns this clonotype: At one end the junction does not follow the germline gene, possibly because of a read error. The V and J genes are TRBV13 and TRBJ2-2, with D unresolved. The CDR3 has 12 amino acids. Germline CDR1 reads PRHDT; CDR2 reads FYEKMQ (reference sequence). The CDR3 region is CASGLDTGELFF. CDR3 in DNA: TGTGCCAGCGGCTTGGACACCGGGGAGCTGTTTTTT.

The chain has TRBV2 and TRBJ2-3; possible D gene TRBD2, 5 bases. V was cut by 1 base and J by 0 bases, with 11 bases left in between. CDR1 and CDR2 from the germline V gene are SNHLY and FYNNEI. The CDR3 loop spans 16 amino acids. CDR3 amino acids: CASSEGEGLSTDTQYF. In nucleotides, the CDR3 is TGTGCCAGCAGTGAAGGCGAGGGCCTCAGCACAGATACGCAGTATTTT.

J is TRBJ2-1 and V is TRBV5-6, with 9 bases lining up with TRBD2. The CDR3 consists of 16 residues. V dropped 2 bases and J dropped 2; count of bases not matched to a gene: 5. CDR1 is SGHDT, CDR2 YYEEEE, per germline. The CDR3 loop is CASSLMAGGAYNEQFF. Here the CDR3 DNA reads TGTGCCAGCAGCTTAATGGCGGGAGGGGCCTACAATGAGCAGTTCTTC.

This chain joins TRBV12-5 and TRBJ1-2, with D possibly TRBD1 on 5 matching bases. Germline lookup yields CDR1 LGHNT and CDR2 FRNRAP. The CDR3 runs 13 residues. V was cut by 6 bases and J by 4 bases, with 12 bases left in between. The CDR3 here is CASGPGWPYGYTF. The CDR3 DNA follows: TGTGCTAGTGGACCAGGGTGGCCCTATGGCTACACCTTC. The full variable domain, with the rest looked up from reference TRBV12-5 and TRBJ1-2, is DARVTQTPRHKVTEMGQEVTMRCQPILGHNTVFWYRQTMMQGLELLAYFRNRAPLDDSGMPKDRFSAEMPDATLATLKIQPSEPRDSAVYFCASGPGWPYGYTFGSGTRLTVV.

The chain couples TRBV13 to TRBJ2-5, with D possibly being TRBD2 (5 bases). The CDR3 has 14 amino acids. Trimming cost V 5 bases and J 2 bases, with 12 bases left between them. Germline V gene lookup returns CDR1 PRHDT and CDR2 FYEKMQ (reference sequence). The CDR3 protein is CASSQRWRQETQYF. The CDR3 DNA follows: TGTGCCAGCAGCCAACGGTGGAGGCAAGAGACCCAGTACTTC.

This CDR3 reads CASSLGSRRETQYF. In DNA, the CDR3 is TGTGCCAGCAGTTTAGGTAGTCGCAGGGAGACCCAGTACTTC. This rearrangement joins TRBV12-3 or TRBV12-4 to TRBJ2-5; D ambiguous. Trimming removed 1 base from V and 5 bases from J, with 11 bases in between. The CDR3 is 14 amino acids.

This clonotype was recorded only once. The chain is built from TRBV7-9 and TRBJ1-1, with D hard to call. Trimming removed 4 bases from V and 3 bases from J, with 15 bases in between. This CDR3 has 15 residues. Germline loops: CDR1 SEHNR, CDR2 FQNEAQ (reference sequence). CDR3 residues: CASSSRTAEDTEAFF. The DNA for the CDR3 is TGTGCCAGCAGCTCAAGGACGGCCGAGGACACTGAAGCTTTCTTT.

J is TRBJ1-2 and V is TRBV19; 9 bases align to TRBD1. There are 18 residues in the CDR3. CDR1 is LNHDA and CDR2 is SQIVND in the germline V gene (reference sequence). The V segment lost 5 bases and the J segment 2 bases; nucleotides outside the gene matches: 15. The CDR3 DNA follows: TGTGCCAGTAGTGTCTCCGGGACAGGGCTCCCTTGGAACTATGGCTACACCTTC. Its protein is CASSVSGTGLPWNYGYTF.

This chain joins TRBV10-3 and TRBJ1-2; D ambiguous. Trimming shortened V by 10 bases and J by 0 bases, and 9 bases separated the two germline ends. The length of the CDR3 is 12 residues. CDR1 and CDR2 from the germline V gene are ENHRY and SYGVKD. CDR3 DNA: TGTGCCACGACGGACCCTAACTATGGCTACACCTTC. Translated: CATTDPNYGYTF.

This clonotype was recorded only once. This rearrangement joins TRBV12-3 or TRBV12-4 to TRBJ2-2; 8 bases fit TRBD2. The length of the CDR3 is 16 residues. Trimming cost V 5 bases and J 7 bases; bases outside gene matches: 12. In nucleotides, the CDR3 is TGTGCCAGCAGTACCTTCTCGGGGGGGCGGAACGGGGAGCTGTTTTTT. It specifies CASSTFSGGRNGELFF.

Only one count was recorded for this clonotype. The genes are TRBV20-1 and TRBJ2-5; the match to TRBD2 covers 10 bases. CDR1 is DFQATT, CDR2 SNEGSKA, per germline (reference sequence). This CDR3 has 15 amino acids. The J segment lost 4 bases and the V segment lost 1 base, leaving 6 bases of the junction unmatched. CDR3 region: CSARGAGGELETQYF. As DNA, the CDR3 is TGCAGTGCTAGAGGAGCGGGAGGGGAGTTAGAGACCCAGTACTTC.

The V call is TRBV21-1, the J call TRBJ1-1. TRBV21-1 is a pseudogene locus. CDR3 size: 13 residues. The CDR3 coding sequence is TGTGCCAGCACCCTTGGATGGGCCACTGAAGCTTTCTTT. Residues: CASTLGWATEAFF.

V is TRBV6-5 and J is TRBJ1-1; D may be TRBD1 (5 bases). The CDR3 runs 14 residues. Germline-derived CDR1 and CDR2 are MNHEY and SVGAGI. Trimming left V 6 bases short and J 6 bases short, with 17 bases between. The CDR3 DNA follows: TGTGCCAGCAGCCGACGCGCAGGGTTGTCTGAAGCTTTCTTT. This encodes CASSRRAGLSEAFF.

The gene calls are TRBV27 and TRBJ2-7; TRBD1 is a possible D gene (5 bases). V was pared by 6 bases and J by 4 bases, with 22 bases between. Germline assignment: CDR1 MNHEY and CDR2 SMNVEV (reference sequence). This CDR3 region has 16 residues. CDR3 residues: CASSSSPGRAQYEQYF. Written as DNA, the CDR3 is TGTGCCAGCAGCTCCTCTCCCGGCAGGGCTCAATACGAGCAGTACTTC.

The gene calls are TRBV7-9 and TRBJ2-7; 8 bases match TRBD1. The length of the CDR3 is 16 residues. Germline CDR1 reads SEHNR; CDR2 reads FQNEAQ (reference sequence). The ends lost 4 bases at V and 3 bases at J; junction bases unmatched: 11. CDR3 loop: CASSSPTGGLGYEQYF. DNA of the CDR3: TGTGCCAGCAGCTCCCCCACAGGGGGTTTGGGCTACGAGCAGTACTTC. Using reference TRBV7-9 and TRBJ2-7 for the parts outside the CDR3, the full variable domain is DTGVSQNPRHKITKRGQNVTFRCDPISEHNRLYWYRQTLGQGPEFLTYFQNEAQLEKSRLLSDRFSAERPKGSFSTLEIQRTEQGDSAMYLCASSSPTGGLGYEQYFGPGTRLTVT.